The source of this T cell receptor (beta chain) is a study of blood T cell repertoires in COVID-19. Whole-study context: There were acute and convalescent COVID-19 samples, and they came from the United States, Italy and Spain.

The age range of participants was about 18 to 95 years, with residence in some 25 US areas. Donors in Cohort 3 who had recovered were those with two negative PCRs, healthcare professional clearance, or resolution of their symptoms. Original methodology: Estimation of nucleated cell counts relied on the amplification of reference gene primers. Sequencing was performed with immunoSEQ multiplex PCR; in TCRdb, only in-frame clones are kept and a portion is missing. The V and J calls and the clone size are those of that table, but D and trimming were determined from the DNA. The sample holds 200,000 to 250,000 clones, approximately 84% seen once. This sequence originates from a man between 60 and 70 years old who had recovered from COVID-19. The sequencing sample was made of PBMCs or T cells enriched from blood (not recorded which).

The CDR3 sequence is CASSPQAGGIGGANVLTF. In nucleotides, the CDR3 is TGTGCCAGCAGCCCCCAAGCGGGGGGGATCGGTGGGGCCAACGTCCTGACTTTC. This chain uses TRBV3-1 (or the pseudogene TRBV3-2) with TRBJ2-6; 10 bases are a match to TRBD2. This CDR3 spans 18 amino acids. V gave up 4 bases and J gave up 3 bases; unmatched junction bases: 9. The V gene's germline CDR1 is LGHDT and CDR2 YNNKEL (reference sequence).